Listed below are T cell receptor beta chains from one sample, sequenced in a study of identifying expanded T cells in peripheral blood. TCRdb's copy holds only in-frame clones and misses some; the assay was immunoSEQ multiplex PCR. This table holds around 78,000 clones, roughly four fifths found once. Material for sequencing was blood. These TCRs come from a person aged 18-70 years in good health. Each CDR3 is given with its conserved first and last residue. D genes are given only for firm matches. Some rows have no size entry. The others give once, few or many, or a class for an expanded clone.

j_gene: TRBJ2-1; abundance: .; d_gene: TRBD2; v_gene: TRBV5-4; CDR3nt: TGTGCCAGCAGCCCCCTGACTAGCGGTAACAATGAGCAGTTCTTC; CDR3aa: CASSPLTSGNNEQFF
j_gene: TRBJ2-1; abundance: once; d_gene: .; v_gene: TRBV7-3; CDR3nt: TGTGCCAGCAGCCATAGCGACAGAAGTAACAATGAGCAGTTCTTC; CDR3aa: CASSHSDRSNNEQFF
j_gene: TRBJ2-1; abundance: .; d_gene: .; v_gene: TRBV9; CDR3nt: TGTGCCAGCAGCGGAACAGGGAGGGATGAGCAGTTCTTC; CDR3aa: CASSGTGRDEQFF
j_gene: TRBJ1-1; abundance: few; d_gene: .; v_gene: TRBV7-9; CDR3nt: TGTGCCAGCAGCTTGACACCCCCCGGCACTGAAGCTTTCTTT; CDR3aa: CASSLTPPGTEAFF
j_gene: TRBJ2-2; abundance: .; d_gene: TRBD2; v_gene: TRBV7-9; CDR3nt: TGTGCCAGCAGCTTAGCACCACTAGCGGGACGGACCGGGGAGCTGTTTTTT; CDR3aa: CASSLAPLAGRTGELFF
j_gene: TRBJ2-4; abundance: once; d_gene: .; v_gene: TRBV19; CDR3nt: TGTGCCAGTACGACCACCGGACTAGCCAAAAACATTCAGTACTTC; CDR3aa: CASTTTGLAKNIQYF
j_gene: TRBJ2-1; abundance: .; d_gene: .; v_gene: TRBV13; CDR3nt: TGTGCCAGCAGCTTATTCGTAGGTCCTCAGGGGGAGCAGTTCTTC; CDR3aa: CASSLFVGPQGEQFF
j_gene: TRBJ1-5; abundance: .; d_gene: .; v_gene: TRBV28; CDR3nt: TGTGCCAGCAGCTTGCCGGGGAGCGTGGGGCAGCCCCAGCATTTT; CDR3aa: CASSLPGSVGQPQHF
j_gene: TRBJ2-1; abundance: .; d_gene: TRBD2; v_gene: TRBV4-3; CDR3nt: TGCGCCAGCAGCCAAGACCTGGGACTAGCGAACAATGAGCAGTTCTTC; CDR3aa: CASSQDLGLANNEQFF
j_gene: TRBJ1-3; abundance: few; d_gene: .; v_gene: TRBV2; CDR3nt: TGTGCCAGCGCAGGGGCTGGAAACACCATATATTTT; CDR3aa: CASAGAGNTIYF
j_gene: TRBJ2-5; abundance: .; d_gene: .; v_gene: TRBV18; CDR3nt: TGTGCCAGCTCGGACCAACTGGGTACGGGGGAGACCCAGTACTTC; CDR3aa: CASSDQLGTGETQYF
j_gene: TRBJ2-7; abundance: .; d_gene: TRBD1; v_gene: TRBV6-5; CDR3nt: TGTGCCAGCAAGCCTCGGGACAGAGACTACGAGCAGTACTTC; CDR3aa: CASKPRDRDYEQYF
j_gene: TRBJ1-4; abundance: once; d_gene: TRBD1; v_gene: TRBV28; CDR3nt: TGTGCCAGCAGTTCCCACAGGGGAACTAATGAAAAACTGTTTTTT; CDR3aa: CASSSHRGTNEKLFF
j_gene: TRBJ2-3; abundance: .; d_gene: TRBD2; v_gene: TRBV9; CDR3nt: TGTGCCAGCACCAACTCCGAGCGGGGAGGGCGAGATACGCAGTATTTT; CDR3aa: CASTNSERGGRDTQYF
j_gene: TRBJ1-2; abundance: .; d_gene: .; v_gene: TRBV29-1; CDR3nt: TGCAGCGTTACCAGGGGTGACTATGGCTACACCTTC; CDR3aa: CSVTRGDYGYTF
j_gene: TRBJ1-1; abundance: .; d_gene: TRBD1; v_gene: TRBV12-5; CDR3nt: TGTGCTAGTGGTTTCGCTAGGGGGCAAGGGCAGCCTGAAGCTTTCTTT; CDR3aa: CASGFARGQGQPEAFF
j_gene: TRBJ1-1; abundance: .; d_gene: .; v_gene: TRBV29-1; CDR3nt: TGCAGCGTTGATTTAAGCCCGAGGGCCACTGAAGCTTTCTTT; CDR3aa: CSVDLSPRATEAFF
j_gene: TRBJ2-5; abundance: .; d_gene: TRBD2; v_gene: TRBV10-3; CDR3nt: TGTGCCATCAGTGGCGGAATAGCGGGAGTCAGGGTTCCCCAAGAGACCCAGTACTTC; CDR3aa: CAISGGIAGVRVPQETQYF
j_gene: TRBJ1-5; abundance: .; d_gene: TRBD1; v_gene: TRBV6-1; CDR3nt: TGTGCCAGCAGGGCCGGGACAGGCCGCAATCAGCCCCAGCATTTT; CDR3aa: CASRAGTGRNQPQHF
j_gene: TRBJ2-7; abundance: .; d_gene: .; v_gene: TRBV6-9; CDR3nt: TGTTCGGGGCAGGGTCCCTACGAGCAGTACTTC; CDR3aa: CSGQGPYEQYF
j_gene: TRBJ2-3; abundance: .; d_gene: .; v_gene: TRBV7-2; CDR3nt: TGTGCCAGCACTTCCGGACAGAGCACAGATACGCAGTATTTT; CDR3aa: CASTSGQSTDTQYF
j_gene: TRBJ2-1; abundance: .; d_gene: .; v_gene: TRBV5-1; CDR3nt: TGCGCCAGCAGCTTGGGTGGGAGCTCCTACAATGAGCAGTTCTTC; CDR3aa: CASSLGGSSYNEQFF
j_gene: TRBJ2-7; abundance: .; d_gene: .; v_gene: TRBV6-1; CDR3nt: TGTGCCAGCAGTGAAGGGGGGGTTGCCTACGAGCAGTACTTC; CDR3aa: CASSEGGVAYEQYF
j_gene: TRBJ2-2; abundance: .; d_gene: TRBD2; v_gene: TRBV6-4; CDR3nt: TGTGCCAGCAGTGTGACTAGCGGGAGTACCGGGGAGCTGTTTTTT; CDR3aa: CASSVTSGSTGELFF
j_gene: TRBJ1-2; abundance: .; d_gene: .; v_gene: TRBV7-9; CDR3nt: TGTGCCAGCAGCTTAGAATCGTCAAGTCCCTTCTTC; CDR3aa: CASSLESSSPFF
j_gene: TRBJ2-3; abundance: .; d_gene: .; v_gene: TRBV11-1; CDR3nt: TGTGCCAGCAGCTCCCTGGATACGCAGTATTTT; CDR3aa: CASSSLDTQYF
j_gene: TRBJ2-3; abundance: .; d_gene: TRBD2; v_gene: TRBV5-1; CDR3nt: TGCGCCAGCGGGGAGACTAGCGGGAGCCCAGATACGCAGTATTTT; CDR3aa: CASGETSGSPDTQYF
j_gene: TRBJ2-1; abundance: .; d_gene: TRBD1; v_gene: TRBV9; CDR3nt: TGTGCCAGCAGCGTAGAAGGGGGCTTCGGAAATGAGCAGTTCTTC; CDR3aa: CASSVEGGFGNEQFF
j_gene: TRBJ1-1; abundance: .; d_gene: TRBD1; v_gene: TRBV19; CDR3nt: TGTGCCAGTAGTATAGAATTCAGGGACAGGGGATTGCACACTGAAGCTTTCTTT; CDR3aa: CASSIEFRDRGLHTEAFF
j_gene: TRBJ1-1; abundance: .; d_gene: .; v_gene: TRBV7-9; CDR3nt: TGTGCCAGCAGCTTAGGGGGAGGTTGGGCTTTGGCTTTCTTT; CDR3aa: CASSLGGGWALAFF